The clone carrying this TCR beta chain was seen only once. This entry belongs to a study of blood T cell repertoires in COVID-19. V lost 6 bases and J lost 6; bases outside the gene matches: 4. There are 13 residues in the CDR3. Germline CDR1 reads MNHEY; CDR2 reads SMNVEV (reference sequence). Data came from immunoSEQ multiplex PCR; TCRdb stores just in-frame clones and leaves some out. The sample includes fewer than 20,000 clones, around nine tenths of them seen just once. This clonotype originated in a human donor in a cohort sampled during active COVID-19. Input material: peripheral blood. The V call is TRBV27, the J call TRBJ2-7, with 11 bases aligning to TRBD1. Here the CDR3 DNA reads TGTGCCAGCAGGGGACAGGGGGAAGGCGAGCAGTACTTC. Protein: CASRGQGEGEQYF.